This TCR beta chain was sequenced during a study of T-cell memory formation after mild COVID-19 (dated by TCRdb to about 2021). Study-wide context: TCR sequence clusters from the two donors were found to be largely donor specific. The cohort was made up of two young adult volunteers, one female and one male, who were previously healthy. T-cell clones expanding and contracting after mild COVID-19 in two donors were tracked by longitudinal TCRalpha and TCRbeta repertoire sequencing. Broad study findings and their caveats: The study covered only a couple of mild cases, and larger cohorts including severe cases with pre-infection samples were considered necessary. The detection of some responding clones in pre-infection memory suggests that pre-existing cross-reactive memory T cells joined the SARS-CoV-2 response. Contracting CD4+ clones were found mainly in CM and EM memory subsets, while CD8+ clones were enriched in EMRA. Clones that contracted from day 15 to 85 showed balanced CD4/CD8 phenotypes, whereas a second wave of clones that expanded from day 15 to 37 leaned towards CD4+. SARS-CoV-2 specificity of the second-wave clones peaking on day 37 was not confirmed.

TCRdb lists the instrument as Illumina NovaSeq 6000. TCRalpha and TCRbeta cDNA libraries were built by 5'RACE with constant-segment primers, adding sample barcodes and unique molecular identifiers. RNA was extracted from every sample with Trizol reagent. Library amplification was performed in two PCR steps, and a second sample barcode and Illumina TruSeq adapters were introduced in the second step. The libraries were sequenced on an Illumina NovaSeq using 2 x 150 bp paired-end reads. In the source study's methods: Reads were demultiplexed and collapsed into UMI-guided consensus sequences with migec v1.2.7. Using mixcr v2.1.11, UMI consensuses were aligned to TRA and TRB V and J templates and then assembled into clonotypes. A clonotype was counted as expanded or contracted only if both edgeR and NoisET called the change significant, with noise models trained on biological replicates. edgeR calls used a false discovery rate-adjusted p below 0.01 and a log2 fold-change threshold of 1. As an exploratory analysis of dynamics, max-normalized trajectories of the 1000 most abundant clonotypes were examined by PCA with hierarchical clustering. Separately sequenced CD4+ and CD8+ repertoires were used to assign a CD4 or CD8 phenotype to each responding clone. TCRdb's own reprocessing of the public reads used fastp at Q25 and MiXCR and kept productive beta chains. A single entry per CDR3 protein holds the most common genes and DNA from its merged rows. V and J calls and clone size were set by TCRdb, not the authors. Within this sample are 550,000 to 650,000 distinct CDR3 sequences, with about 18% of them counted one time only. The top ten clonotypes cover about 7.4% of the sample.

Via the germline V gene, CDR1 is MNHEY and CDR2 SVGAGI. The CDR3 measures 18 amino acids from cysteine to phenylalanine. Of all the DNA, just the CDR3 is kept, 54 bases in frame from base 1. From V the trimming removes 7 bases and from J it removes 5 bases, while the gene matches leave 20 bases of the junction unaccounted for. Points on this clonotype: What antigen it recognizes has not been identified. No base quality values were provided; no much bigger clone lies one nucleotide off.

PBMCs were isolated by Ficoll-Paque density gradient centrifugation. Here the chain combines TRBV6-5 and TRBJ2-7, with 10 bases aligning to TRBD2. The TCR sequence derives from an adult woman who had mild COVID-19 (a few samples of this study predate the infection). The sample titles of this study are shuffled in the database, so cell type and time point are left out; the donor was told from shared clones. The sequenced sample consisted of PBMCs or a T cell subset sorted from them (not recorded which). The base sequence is TGTGCCAGCAACGCCCGTTACGGGGGTAGCGGGGGGCGGGACGAGCAGTACTTC. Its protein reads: CASNARYGGSGGRDEQYF.